This is a list of T cell receptor beta chains from one sample in a study of response to subunit inactivated influenza vaccine. A single record per CDR3 protein comes from TCRdb applying MiXCR to the RT-PCR reads. Of about 500,000 distinct CDR3 sequences in the sample, approximately 15% were seen once. The specimen was CD4+ T cells sorted from PBMCs, collected less than 30 months after vaccination. The receptors come from a man between 50 and 70 years old who received an inactivated influenza vaccine. Each CDR3 is given without its conserved first and last residue. The order of the fields is J gene, V gene, clone size, CDR3 protein. Expanded clones are given a class, and other clones once, few, many or no size at all.

j_gene: TRBJ1-5; v_gene: TRBV7-2; abundance: few; CDR3aa: ASSRIQGASNQPQH
j_gene: TRBJ2-1; v_gene: TRBV20-1; abundance: many; CDR3aa: SASLSVPRSYNEQF
j_gene: TRBJ2-4; v_gene: TRBV7-2; abundance: -; CDR3aa: ASSSGTGGNIQY
j_gene: TRBJ2-1; v_gene: TRBV7-8; abundance: few; CDR3aa: ASSLLAGLSYNEQF
j_gene: TRBJ2-5; v_gene: TRBV9; abundance: -; CDR3aa: ASSSRPRETQY
j_gene: TRBJ2-7; v_gene: TRBV11-2; abundance: few; CDR3aa: ASSLWGGAQY
j_gene: TRBJ1-2; v_gene: TRBV19; abundance: few; CDR3aa: ASSIVSANYGYT
j_gene: TRBJ2-1; v_gene: TRBV5-1; abundance: few; CDR3aa: ASSLWAGSSYNEQF
j_gene: TRBJ2-7; v_gene: TRBV18; abundance: few; CDR3aa: ASSPQTGNEQY
j_gene: TRBJ2-5; v_gene: TRBV15; abundance: -; CDR3aa: AIQRAAAYQETQY
j_gene: TRBJ2-1; v_gene: TRBV10-3; abundance: few; CDR3aa: ATKESGTSARSSYNEQF
j_gene: TRBJ2-3; v_gene: TRBV4-1; abundance: few; CDR3aa: ASRTSGDLTDTQY
j_gene: TRBJ1-6; v_gene: TRBV5-5; abundance: -; CDR3aa: ASSSRQTVPLH
j_gene: TRBJ2-3; v_gene: TRBV4-3; abundance: -; CDR3aa: ASSQAGLAGTDTQY
j_gene: TRBJ2-7; v_gene: TRBV4-3; abundance: few; CDR3aa: ASSRVGSGTYEQY
j_gene: TRBJ2-5; v_gene: TRBV24-1; abundance: few; CDR3aa: ATSEITGAQETQY
j_gene: TRBJ2-4; v_gene: TRBV4-2; abundance: few; CDR3aa: ASSQGLEAGGRDIQY
j_gene: TRBJ2-1; v_gene: TRBV18; abundance: many; CDR3aa: ASANPGYYEQF
j_gene: TRBJ2-7; v_gene: TRBV7-8; abundance: -; CDR3aa: ASSLLASGVSEQY
j_gene: TRBJ2-1; v_gene: TRBV15; abundance: -; CDR3aa: ATSSRRDDLSNEQF
j_gene: TRBJ1-6; v_gene: TRBV12-3/TRBV12-4; abundance: few; CDR3aa: ASSKGRRASSPLH
j_gene: TRBJ1-1; v_gene: TRBV6-1; abundance: -; CDR3aa: ASSRGGGRYTEAF
j_gene: TRBJ2-5; v_gene: TRBV29-1; abundance: few; CDR3aa: SVESQAIETQY
j_gene: TRBJ1-2; v_gene: TRBV5-6; abundance: many; CDR3aa: ASSVAGVQNLYGYT
j_gene: TRBJ2-7; v_gene: TRBV4-2; abundance: -; CDR3aa: ASRDRAYEQY
j_gene: TRBJ1-5; v_gene: TRBV7-6; abundance: few; CDR3aa: ASSFEYSNGPQH
j_gene: TRBJ1-1; v_gene: TRBV9; abundance: few; CDR3aa: ASSVEAGPMGAEAF
j_gene: TRBJ2-3; v_gene: TRBV4-3; abundance: few; CDR3aa: ASSQPGLAGYTDTQY
j_gene: TRBJ2-1; v_gene: TRBV11-1; abundance: once; CDR3aa: ASSLRLGLDNEQF
j_gene: TRBJ1-4; v_gene: TRBV25-1; abundance: -; CDR3aa: ASSESEGAREKLF
j_gene: TRBJ2-1; v_gene: TRBV20-1; abundance: few; CDR3aa: SANPRGRDRGEQF
j_gene: TRBJ2-1; v_gene: TRBV11-3; abundance: few; CDR3aa: ASSLVSENEQF
j_gene: TRBJ2-1; v_gene: TRBV20-1; abundance: -; CDR3aa: SARPPSGSFNEQF
j_gene: TRBJ2-3; v_gene: TRBV6-1; abundance: many; CDR3aa: ASPRTSGYTDTQY
j_gene: TRBJ1-1; v_gene: TRBV6-2/TRBV6-3; abundance: -; CDR3aa: ASSYFGGLRFSNTEAF
j_gene: TRBJ2-3; v_gene: TRBV6-5; abundance: -; CDR3aa: ASSPTSDTQY
j_gene: TRBJ2-5; v_gene: TRBV5-1; abundance: -; CDR3aa: ASSSGMGLGGETQY
j_gene: TRBJ2-7; v_gene: TRBV4-3; abundance: -; CDR3aa: ASSLSGTSGSYEQY
j_gene: TRBJ2-7; v_gene: TRBV12-3/TRBV12-4; abundance: few; CDR3aa: ASSRFPTAGGLNEQY
j_gene: TRBJ2-7; v_gene: TRBV5-1; abundance: few; CDR3aa: ASSLDMYEQY
j_gene: TRBJ2-2; v_gene: TRBV4-1; abundance: -; CDR3aa: ASSQERRDGHGELF
j_gene: TRBJ1-4; v_gene: TRBV6-5; abundance: few; CDR3aa: ASSWDSLMLKLF
j_gene: TRBJ2-2; v_gene: TRBV5-1; abundance: few; CDR3aa: ASSLAVMRGELF
j_gene: TRBJ1-4; v_gene: TRBV5-1; abundance: -; CDR3aa: ASSVDRASEKLF
j_gene: TRBJ2-5; v_gene: TRBV7-8; abundance: -; CDR3aa: ASSGRVGQETQY
j_gene: TRBJ2-1; v_gene: TRBV25-1; abundance: -; CDR3aa: ASPPLETTKGEQF
j_gene: TRBJ2-7; v_gene: TRBV7-9; abundance: few; CDR3aa: ASSLRQEGSYEQY
j_gene: TRBJ1-3; v_gene: TRBV4-2; abundance: many; CDR3aa: ASSQPRQALGNTIY
j_gene: TRBJ2-5; v_gene: TRBV20-1; abundance: -; CDR3aa: SANWRGGLGTQY
j_gene: TRBJ1-1; v_gene: TRBV5-1; abundance: few; CDR3aa: ASSMDGNTEAF
j_gene: TRBJ2-3; v_gene: TRBV2; abundance: -; CDR3aa: ASSALAGADTQY
j_gene: TRBJ2-3; v_gene: TRBV12-3/TRBV12-4; abundance: many; CDR3aa: ASSLWQSTDTQY
j_gene: TRBJ2-2; v_gene: TRBV7-9; abundance: -; CDR3aa: ASSFDSNTGELF
j_gene: TRBJ2-7; v_gene: TRBV27; abundance: -; CDR3aa: ASSTKAGVIAYEQY
j_gene: TRBJ2-4; v_gene: TRBV4-3; abundance: few; CDR3aa: ASSQDSGTGYRNIQY
j_gene: TRBJ2-1; v_gene: TRBV15; abundance: few; CDR3aa: ATSARQGNEQF
j_gene: TRBJ1-1; v_gene: TRBV10-3; abundance: few; CDR3aa: AISESRFGNPEAF
j_gene: TRBJ2-3; v_gene: TRBV27; abundance: few; CDR3aa: ASSPRVLSTDTQY
j_gene: TRBJ1-1; v_gene: TRBV20-1; abundance: few; CDR3aa: SARVGSMNTEAF